This T cell receptor beta chain was sequenced during a study of T cell changes during pregnancy in multiple sclerosis. Assay: immunoSEQ multiplex PCR; the TCRdb copy retains only in-frame clones and omits some. This table holds about 75,000 clones, more than 80% found once. CDR1 KGHSH and CDR2 LQKENI come from the germline V gene. J was trimmed by 1 base and V by 3 bases; bases with no gene match: 3. There are 15 residues in the CDR3. Sequencing used peripheral blood, obtained in the first trimester of pregnancy. This chain joins TRBV18 and TRBJ1-1; 9 bases line up with TRBD1. The sequence derives from a female donor in good health, enrolled as a control in a pregnancy study. The DNA for the CDR3 is TGTGCCAGCTCACCTTGGACAGGGGAGAACACTGAAGCTTTCTTT. Translating gives CASSPWTGENTEAFF.